This T cell receptor (beta chain) was identified during a study of T-cell reconstitution after alpha-beta-depleted transplantation in children. This clonotype occurred a few times. The authors prepared the TCRbeta library with unique molecular identifiers. Via MiXCR, TCRdb re-called the PCR reads, giving one row per CDR3 protein. The repertoire consists of 260,000 or so distinct CDR3 sequences, with around 11% occurring once and the leading ten covering around 2.8%. Germline CDR1 is SGHDN and CDR2 is FVKESK. Trimming removed 3 bases at V and 4 bases at J, with 15 bases between. The CDR3 totals 16 residues.

The chain couples TRBV14 to TRBJ1-4; D is unresolved. This material consisted of PBMCs from the stem cell graft donor, taken from the stem cell graft. The TCR sequence derives from a human donor who donated a stem cell graft to a child with acute lymphoblastic leukemia. The CDR3, as DNA: TGTGCCAGCAGCCATCTCGGATCCGCTGGTAATGAAAAACTGTTTTTT. It specifies CASSHLGSAGNEKLFF.